The 11 T cell receptor beta chains listed next were all sequenced from one sample in a study of early T cells in non-severe SARS-CoV-2 infection. TCRdb independently ran MiXCR on the 5' RACE reads; one entry per CDR3 protein. This table holds some 40,000 distinct CDR3 sequences, around 5% found once. The sample comprised whole blood. These receptors were taken from an adult who was a healthcare worker with PCR-confirmed SARS-CoV-2 infection or an uninfected control (not recorded which).

Many counts were recorded for this clonotype. The chain combines TRBV28 with TRBJ2-7; 10 nucleotides agree with TRBD2. This CDR3 has 16 residues. V trimming: 4 bases; J trimming: 4 bases; junction bases outside the gene matches: 10. The germline V gene has CDR1 MDHEN and CDR2 SYDVKM. The CDR3 nucleotides are TGTGCCAGCAGTTGGCCCGGAGCGGGAGGGCCTTACGAGCAGTACTTC. It is translated as CASSWPGAGGPYEQYF.

This clonotype qualifies as medium-sized (0.01 to 0.1%). The V call is TRBV7-6, the J call TRBJ2-1; a possible D gene is TRBD2 (5 bases). The CDR3 totals 14 residues. The germline CDR1 and CDR2 sequences are SGHVS and FNYEAQ. V shed 3 bases and J shed 6 bases, with 12 bases lying between them. The CDR3 protein is CASSLASGGNEQFF. The CDR3 DNA reads as TGTGCCAGCAGCTTGGCTAGTGGAGGCAATGAGCAGTTCTTC.

This clonotype has ten or more counts. The rearrangement links TRBV18 to TRBJ2-7; 7 nucleotides match TRBD1. Per the germline V gene, CDR1 is KGHSH and CDR2 is LQKENI. Trimming at V came to 3 bases and at J to 6 bases, leaving 14 bases not matched to a gene. The CDR3 length is 16 residues. The CDR3 sequence: CASSPPTGTVAVEQYF. CDR3 coding DNA: TGTGCCAGCTCACCCCCGACCGGGACAGTGGCCGTCGAGCAGTACTTC.

In its sample, this clonotype is medium-sized. The CDR3 sequence is CASSLWDLYSTDTQYF. CDR3 bases: TGTGCCAGCAGCTTATGGGACCTCTATAGCACAGATACGCAGTATTTT. The chain couples TRBV7-8 to TRBJ2-3; D may match TRBD1 or TRBD2 (5 bases each). This CDR3 contains 16 residues. Germline lookup yields CDR1 SGHVS and CDR2 FQNEAQ. Between the trimmed V and J ends, which lost 2 bases and 0 bases, there was a span of 12 bases.

This clonotype has a count of ten or more. The chain has TRBV3-1 and TRBJ2-4, with D possibly TRBD1 on 5 matching bases. Germline loops: CDR1 LGHDT, CDR2 YNNKEL (reference sequence). This CDR3 is built from 14 residues. Trimming took off 1 base at V and 1 base at J, with 5 bases between the two ends. The DNA for the CDR3 is TGTGCCAGCAGCCAAGGACAGGCCAAAAACATTCAGTACTTC. Translating gives CASSQGQAKNIQYF.

This clonotype has a count of ten or more. The V call is TRBV24-1, the J call TRBJ2-1; D remains unclear. The CDR3 has 13 amino acids. Germline lookup yields CDR1 KGHDR and CDR2 SFDVKD. V was trimmed by 1 base and J by 7 bases, leaving 7 bases between them. As DNA, the CDR3 is TGTGCCACCAGTGATTTATCTCGGAATGAGCAGTTCTTC. It translates to CATSDLSRNEQFF.

This clonotype occurred a few times. The V and J genes are TRBV24-1 and TRBJ2-1; D is tentatively TRBD1 or TRBD2 (6 bases each). The CDR3 is made up of 13 amino acids. Germline V gene data show CDR1 as KGHDR and CDR2 as SFDVKD. V gave up 6 bases and J gave up 12 bases, with 17 bases separating them. The CDR3 DNA reads as TGTGCCACCAGTCCGGGAGAGATAGGGGGGCAGTTCTTC. It codes for CATSPGEIGGQFF.

This clonotype was seen at least ten times. The rearrangement uses TRBV6-5 and TRBJ2-1; 13 bases fit TRBD2. V dropped 7 bases and J dropped 9; count of bases not matched to a gene: 6. The CDR3 loop spans 14 amino acids. The germline CDR1 and CDR2 sequences are MNHEY and SVGAGI. This CDR3 reads CASKTSGGAGEQFF. The CDR3 bases are TGTGCCAGCAAAACTAGCGGGGGGGCCGGTGAGCAGTTCTTC.

The gene calls are TRBV7-2 and TRBJ2-1; D tentatively reads TRBD1 or TRBD2 (6 bases each). The V gene lost 6 bases and the J gene lost 1 base, with 13 bases spanning the gap. The CDR3 totals 15 residues. The germline V gene encodes CDR1 SGHTA and CDR2 FQGNSA. The CDR3 region has the DNA TGTGCCAGCAGAATATCGGGGGCTTCCTACAATGAGCAGTTCTTC. Amino acids: CASRISGASYNEQFF.

This clonotype occurred a few times. V is TRBV20-1 and J is TRBJ2-7; D is unclear. This CDR3 region has 12 residues. V was clipped by 3 bases and J by 4 bases, with 10 bases between them. From germline, CDR1 is DFQATT and CDR2 SNEGSKA (reference sequence). The CDR3 reads CSASAGRYEQYF. CDR3 sequence (DNA): TGCAGTGCTAGTGCAGGAAGATACGAGCAGTACTTC.

This clonotype was detected a few times. The V call is TRBV5-4, the J call TRBJ2-7, with TRBD1 identical over 8 bases. Germline V gene data show CDR1 as SGHNT and CDR2 as YYREEE (reference sequence). The junction had 9 bases not matched to a gene; V was cut back by 3 bases and J by 7 bases. The CDR3 contains 14 residues. Written as DNA, the CDR3 is TGTGCCAGCAGCTCTCGGACAGGGTCGGAGGAGCAGTACTTC. Translating it yields CASSSRTGSEEQYF.